The 3 T cell receptor beta chains below were found in one sample sequenced in a study of blood T cells in healthy people across ages. Combining a sample-barcoded 5' primer with a J-beta primer mix, a second PCR ran for roughly 6 to 12 cycles. TCRdb reanalysed the 5' RACE reads using MiXCR and keeps one entry per CDR3 protein. The repertoire includes 1.5 million to 2 million distinct CDR3 sequences, about 50% of them detected once, and 2% to 2.5% sits in the top ten. Input material: blood. These receptors came from a middle-aged woman in good health.

This clonotype has more than one count but fewer than ten. The V gene is TRBV6-5, the J gene TRBJ1-6; D remains unclear. The CDR3 is 16 residues long. The V gene's germline CDR1 is MNHEY and CDR2 SVGAGI. Deletions cut 7 bases from V and 7 bases from J, with 20 bases between. CDR3 nucleotides: TGTGCCAGCACCAAATTTGGGGTTGGACTCAATTCACCCCTCCACTTT. Amino acid sequence: CASTKFGVGLNSPLHF.

J is TRBJ1-1 and V is TRBV2, with D maybe TRBD1 (5 bases). The CDR3 is 16 residues long. Germline values: CDR1 SNHLY, CDR2 FYNNEI. Trimming removed 6 bases from V and 2 bases from J, with 19 bases in between. The CDR3: CASSQGRRGRNTEAFF. In nucleotides, the CDR3 is TGTGCCAGCAGCCAGGGCCGAAGAGGTAGAAACACTGAAGCTTTCTTT.

V and J are TRBV27 and TRBJ2-2; no definite D call. There are 13 residues in the CDR3. The V gene lost 7 bases and the J gene lost 4 bases, with 10 bases spanning the gap. Germline loops: CDR1 MNHEY, CDR2 SMNVEV (reference sequence). The CDR3 nucleotides are TGTGCCAGCACAGGCAGGCCCACCGGGGAGCTGTTTTTT. Translated: CASTGRPTGELFF.